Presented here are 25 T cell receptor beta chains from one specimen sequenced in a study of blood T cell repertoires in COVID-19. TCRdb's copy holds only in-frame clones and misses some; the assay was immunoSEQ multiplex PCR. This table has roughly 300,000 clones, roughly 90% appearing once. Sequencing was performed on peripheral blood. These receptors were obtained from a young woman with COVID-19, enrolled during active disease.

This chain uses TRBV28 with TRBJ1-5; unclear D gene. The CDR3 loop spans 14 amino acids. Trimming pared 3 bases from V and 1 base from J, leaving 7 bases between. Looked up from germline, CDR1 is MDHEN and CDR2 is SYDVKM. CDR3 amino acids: CASSFLASNQPQHF. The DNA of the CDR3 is TGTGCCAGCAGTTTTTTGGCAAGCAATCAGCCCCAGCATTTT.

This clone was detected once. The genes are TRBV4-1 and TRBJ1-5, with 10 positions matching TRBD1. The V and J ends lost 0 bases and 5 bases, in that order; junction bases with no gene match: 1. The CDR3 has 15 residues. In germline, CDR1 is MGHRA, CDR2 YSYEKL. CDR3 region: CASSQDGTGDQPQHF. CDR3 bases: TGCGCCAGCAGCCAAGACGGGACAGGGGATCAGCCCCAGCATTTT.

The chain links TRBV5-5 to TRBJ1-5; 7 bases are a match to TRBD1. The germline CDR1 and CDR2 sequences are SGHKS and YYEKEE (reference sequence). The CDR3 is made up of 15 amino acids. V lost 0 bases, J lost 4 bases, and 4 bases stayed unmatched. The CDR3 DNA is TGTGCCAGCAGCTTGGAGGGGGCCCTTAATCAGCCCCAGCATTTT. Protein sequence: CASSLEGALNQPQHF.

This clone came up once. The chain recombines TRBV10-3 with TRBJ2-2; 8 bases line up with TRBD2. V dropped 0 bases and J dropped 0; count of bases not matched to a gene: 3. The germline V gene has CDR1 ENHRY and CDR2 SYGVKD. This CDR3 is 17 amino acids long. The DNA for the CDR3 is TGTGCCATCAGTGAGTCAGCGGGAGTCGCGAACACCGGGGAGCTGTTTTTT. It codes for CAISESAGVANTGELFF.

The CDR3, as DNA: TGTGCCAGCAGTCTGGACAGGGCCACTGAAGCTTTCTTT. The encoded protein is CASSLDRATEAFF. The chain has TRBV3-1 (or the pseudogene TRBV3-2) and TRBJ1-1; 8 bases agree with TRBD1. V lost 6 bases to trimming and J lost 4 bases; unmatched junction nucleotides: 4. The germline CDR1 and CDR2 sequences are LGHDT and YNNKEL (reference sequence). The CDR3 loop spans 13 amino acids.

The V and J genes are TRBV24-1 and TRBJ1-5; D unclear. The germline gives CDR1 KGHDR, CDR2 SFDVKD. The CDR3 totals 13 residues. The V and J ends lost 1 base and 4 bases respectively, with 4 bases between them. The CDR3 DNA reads TGTGCCACCAGTGATTTAGAGAATCAGCCCCAGCATTTT. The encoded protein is CATSDLENQPQHF.

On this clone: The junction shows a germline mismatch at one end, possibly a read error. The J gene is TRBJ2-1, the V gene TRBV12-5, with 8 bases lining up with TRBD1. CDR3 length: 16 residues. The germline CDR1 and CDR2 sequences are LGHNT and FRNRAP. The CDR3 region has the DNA TGTGCTAGTGCTTTGAACCCAGGGGGCGCTTACAATGAGCAGTTCTTC. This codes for CASALNPGGAYNEQFF. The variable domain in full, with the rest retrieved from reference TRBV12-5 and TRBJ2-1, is DARVTQTPRHKVTEMGQEVTMRCQPILGHNTVFWYRQTMMQGLELLAYFRNRAPLDDSGMPKDRFSAEMPDATLATLKIQPSEPRDSAVYFCASALNPGGAYNEQFFGPGTRLTVL.

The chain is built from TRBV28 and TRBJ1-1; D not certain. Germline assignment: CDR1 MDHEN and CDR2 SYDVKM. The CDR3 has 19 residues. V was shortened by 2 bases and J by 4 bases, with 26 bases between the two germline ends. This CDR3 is CASSLIYSLSRGGSTEAFF. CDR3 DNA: TGTGCCAGCAGTTTAATTTACAGCCTTTCCCGGGGTGGGAGCACTGAAGCTTTCTTT.

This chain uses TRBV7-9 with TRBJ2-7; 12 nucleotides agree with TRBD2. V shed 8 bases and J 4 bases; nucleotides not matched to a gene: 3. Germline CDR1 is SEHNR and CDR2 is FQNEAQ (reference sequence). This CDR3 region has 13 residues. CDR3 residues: CASGLAGPYEQYF. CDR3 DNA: TGTGCCAGCGGACTAGCGGGACCGTACGAGCAGTACTTC.

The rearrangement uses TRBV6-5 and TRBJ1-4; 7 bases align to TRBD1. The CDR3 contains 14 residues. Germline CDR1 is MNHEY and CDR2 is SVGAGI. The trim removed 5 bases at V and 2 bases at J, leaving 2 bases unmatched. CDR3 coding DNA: TGTGCCAGCAGTCCACAGGGGACTAATGAAAAACTGTTTTTT. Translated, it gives CASSPQGTNEKLFF.

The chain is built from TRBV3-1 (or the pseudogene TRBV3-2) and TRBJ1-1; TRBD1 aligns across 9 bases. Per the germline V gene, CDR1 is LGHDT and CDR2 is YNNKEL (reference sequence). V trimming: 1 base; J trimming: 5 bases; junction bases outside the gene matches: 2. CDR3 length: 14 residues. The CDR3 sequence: CASSQGDRETEAFF. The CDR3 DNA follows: TGTGCCAGCAGCCAAGGGGACAGGGAAACTGAAGCTTTCTTT.

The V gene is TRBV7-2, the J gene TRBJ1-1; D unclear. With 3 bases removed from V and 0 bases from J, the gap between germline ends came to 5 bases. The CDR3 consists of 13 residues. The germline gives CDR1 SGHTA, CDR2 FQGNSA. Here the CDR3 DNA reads TGTGCCAGCAGCTTTAGTCTGAACACTGAAGCTTTCTTT. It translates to CASSFSLNTEAFF.

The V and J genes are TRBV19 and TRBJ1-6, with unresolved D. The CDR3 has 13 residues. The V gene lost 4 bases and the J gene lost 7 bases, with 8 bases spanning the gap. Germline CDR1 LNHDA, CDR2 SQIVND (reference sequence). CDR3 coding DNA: TGTGCCAGTAGTAGCGGCCGGAATTCACCCCTCCACTTT. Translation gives CASSSGRNSPLHF.

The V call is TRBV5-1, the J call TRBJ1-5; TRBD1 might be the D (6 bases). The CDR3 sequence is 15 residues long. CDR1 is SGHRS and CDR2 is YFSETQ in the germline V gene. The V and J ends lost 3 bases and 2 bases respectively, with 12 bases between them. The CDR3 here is CASSSQPGGNQPQHF. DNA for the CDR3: TGCGCCAGCAGCTCGCAGCCAGGGGGCAATCAGCCCCAGCATTTT. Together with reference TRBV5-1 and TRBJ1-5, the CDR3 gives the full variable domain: KAGVTQTPRYLIKTRGQQVTLSCSPISGHRSVSWYQQTPGQGLQFLFEYFSETQRNKGNFPGRFSGRQFSNSRSEMNVSTLELGDSALYLCASSSQPGGNQPQHFGDGTRLSIL.

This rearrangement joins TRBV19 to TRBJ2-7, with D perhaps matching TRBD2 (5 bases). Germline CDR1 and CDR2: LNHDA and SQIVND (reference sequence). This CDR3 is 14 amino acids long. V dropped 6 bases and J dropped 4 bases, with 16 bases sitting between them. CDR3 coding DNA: TGTGCCAGTAGCACTAGGCCGGGAAATTACGAGCAGTACTTC. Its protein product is CASSTRPGNYEQYF.

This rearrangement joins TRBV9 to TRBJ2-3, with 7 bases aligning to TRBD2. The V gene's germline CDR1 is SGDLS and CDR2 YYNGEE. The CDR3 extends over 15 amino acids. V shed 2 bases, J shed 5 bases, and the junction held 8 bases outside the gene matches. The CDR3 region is CASSVHGGVRDTQYF. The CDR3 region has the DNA TGTGCCAGCAGCGTCCATGGGGGGGTTAGAGATACGCAGTATTTT.

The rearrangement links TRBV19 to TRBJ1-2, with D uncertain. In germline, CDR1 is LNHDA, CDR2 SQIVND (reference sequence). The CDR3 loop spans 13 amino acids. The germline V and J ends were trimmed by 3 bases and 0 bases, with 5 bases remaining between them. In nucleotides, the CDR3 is TGTGCCAGTAGTATCTTAGCTAACTATGGCTACACCTTC. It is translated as CASSILANYGYTF.

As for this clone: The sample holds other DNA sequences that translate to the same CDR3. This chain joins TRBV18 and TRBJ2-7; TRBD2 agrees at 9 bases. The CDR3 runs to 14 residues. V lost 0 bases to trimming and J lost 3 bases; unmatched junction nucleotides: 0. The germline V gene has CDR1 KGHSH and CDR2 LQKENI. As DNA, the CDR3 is TGTGCCAGCTCACCACCTAGCGGGAGCTACGAGCAGTACTTC. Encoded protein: CASSPPSGSYEQYF.

The CDR3 region is CASSLGGSEQYF. CDR3 nucleotide sequence: TGTGCCAGCAGCCTAGGCGGAAGCGAGCAGTACTTC. The V and J genes are TRBV11-2 and TRBJ2-7; D ambiguous. The CDR3 is made up of 12 amino acids. CDR1 is SGHAT, CDR2 FQNNGV, per germline. V dropped 5 bases and J dropped 6 bases, with 11 bases sitting between them.

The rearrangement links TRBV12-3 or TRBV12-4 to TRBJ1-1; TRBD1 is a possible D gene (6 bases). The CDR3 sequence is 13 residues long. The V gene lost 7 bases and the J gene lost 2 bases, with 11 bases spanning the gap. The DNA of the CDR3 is TGTGCCAGCACCCAAGGGGGAAACACTGAAGCTTTCTTT. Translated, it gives CASTQGGNTEAFF.

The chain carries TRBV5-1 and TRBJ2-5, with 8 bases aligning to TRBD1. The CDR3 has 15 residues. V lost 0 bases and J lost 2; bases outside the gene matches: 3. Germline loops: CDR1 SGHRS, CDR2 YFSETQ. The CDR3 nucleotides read TGCGCCAGCAGCTTGGAAGGGGACAGGCAAGAGACCCAGTACTTC. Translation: CASSLEGDRQETQYF.

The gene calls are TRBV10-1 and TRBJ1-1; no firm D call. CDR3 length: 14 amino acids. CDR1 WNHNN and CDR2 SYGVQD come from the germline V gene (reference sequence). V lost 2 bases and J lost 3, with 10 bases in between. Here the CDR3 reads CASSESLQDTEAFF. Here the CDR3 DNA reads TGCGCCAGCAGTGAGAGCTTGCAGGACACTGAAGCTTTCTTT.

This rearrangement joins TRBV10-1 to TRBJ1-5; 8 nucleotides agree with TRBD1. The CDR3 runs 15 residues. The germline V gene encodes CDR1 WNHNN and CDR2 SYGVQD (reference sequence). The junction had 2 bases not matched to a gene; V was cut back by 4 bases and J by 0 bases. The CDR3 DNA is TGCGCCAGCAGTGTAGGACAGGGTAGCAATCAGCCCCAGCATTTT. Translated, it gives CASSVGQGSNQPQHF.

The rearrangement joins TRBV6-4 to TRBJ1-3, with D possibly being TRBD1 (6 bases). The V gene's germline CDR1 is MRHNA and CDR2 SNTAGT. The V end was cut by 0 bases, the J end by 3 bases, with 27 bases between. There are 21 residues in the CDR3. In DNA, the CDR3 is TGTGCCAGCAGTGACTCGCCGCAAGTTTCTACAGGGAAAGTAGGTGGAAACACCATATATTTT. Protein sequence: CASSDSPQVSTGKVGGNTIYF.

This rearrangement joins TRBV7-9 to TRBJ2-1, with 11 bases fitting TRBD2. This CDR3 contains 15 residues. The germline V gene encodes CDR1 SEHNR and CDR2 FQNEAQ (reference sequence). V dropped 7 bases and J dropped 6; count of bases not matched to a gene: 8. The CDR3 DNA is TGTGCCAGCACCCTCGGACTAGCGGGTTCCAATGAGCAGTTCTTC. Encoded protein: CASTLGLAGSNEQFF.